The 5 T cell receptor beta chains below come from one sample, sequenced in a study of cytomegalovirus exposure and HLA in healthy donors. Amplification used 60 Vbeta primers and 13 Jbeta primers. Profiled with immunoSEQ multiplex PCR; TCRdb holds only in-frame clones, not every one. In the table there are around 100,000 clones, around 80% of which are singletons. The sequencing sample was made of PBMCs. These receptors all come from a male donor in good health and CMV-seropositive.

The chain combines TRBV14 with TRBJ2-1; 14 bases are a match to TRBD2. The germline gives CDR1 SGHDN, CDR2 FVKESK. Trimming at V came to 4 bases and at J to 8 bases, leaving 10 bases not matched to a gene. CDR3 length: 17 residues. DNA of the CDR3: TGTGCCAGCAGCCTGGGACTAGCGGGAGCAGGTTCACATGAGCAGTTCTTC. Its translation: CASSLGLAGAGSHEQFF.

This chain connects TRBV5-6 to TRBJ2-2, with D possibly being TRBD2 (6 bases). Trimming took 3 bases from V and 4 from J, leaving 13 bases between them. The CDR3 runs 15 residues. Germline CDR1 is SGHDT and CDR2 is YYEEEE. CDR3 bases: TGTGCCAGCAGCTATAATGCGCGGGGCACCGGGGAGCTGTTTTTT. This sequence encodes CASSYNARGTGELFF.

This clone was picked up a small number of times. The gene calls are TRBV29-1 and TRBJ2-7; 10 nucleotides align to TRBD1. The germline V gene encodes CDR1 SQVTM and CDR2 ANQGSEA. V was pared by 3 bases and J by 4 bases, with 6 bases of the junction left unmatched. CDR3 length equals 14 residues. The CDR3 coding sequence is TGCAGCGTTGAGGGCCGACAGGGGGCTTACGAGCAGTACTTC. As protein: CSVEGRQGAYEQYF.

A few counts support this clone. The V and J genes are TRBV29-1 and TRBJ1-4, with D possibly TRBD1 on 6 matching bases. Germline lookup yields CDR1 SQVTM and CDR2 ANQGSEA. Trimming left V 4 bases short and J 8 bases short, with 11 bases between. This CDR3 spans 12 amino acids. The CDR3 nucleotides are TGCAGCGTTGGACAGGCACGGGAAAAACTGTTTTTT. Its protein is CSVGQAREKLFF. Full variable domain (outside the CDR3, taken from reference TRBV29-1 and TRBJ1-4): SAVISQKPSRDICQRGTSLTIQCQVDSQVTMMFWYRQQPGQSLTLIATANQGSEATYESGFVIDKFPISRPNLTFSTLTVSNMSPEDSSIYLCSVGQAREKLFFGSGTQLSVL.

The chain is built from TRBV7-9 and TRBJ2-1, with D possibly matching TRBD2 (6 bases). The germline V gene has CDR1 SEHNR and CDR2 FQNEAQ (reference sequence). The germline V and J ends were trimmed by 1 base and 5 bases, with 12 bases remaining between them. The CDR3 runs to 15 residues. The chain's CDR3 is CASSLGGAGNNEQFF. The CDR3 DNA reads TGTGCCAGCAGCTTAGGCGGGGCAGGAAACAATGAGCAGTTCTTC.